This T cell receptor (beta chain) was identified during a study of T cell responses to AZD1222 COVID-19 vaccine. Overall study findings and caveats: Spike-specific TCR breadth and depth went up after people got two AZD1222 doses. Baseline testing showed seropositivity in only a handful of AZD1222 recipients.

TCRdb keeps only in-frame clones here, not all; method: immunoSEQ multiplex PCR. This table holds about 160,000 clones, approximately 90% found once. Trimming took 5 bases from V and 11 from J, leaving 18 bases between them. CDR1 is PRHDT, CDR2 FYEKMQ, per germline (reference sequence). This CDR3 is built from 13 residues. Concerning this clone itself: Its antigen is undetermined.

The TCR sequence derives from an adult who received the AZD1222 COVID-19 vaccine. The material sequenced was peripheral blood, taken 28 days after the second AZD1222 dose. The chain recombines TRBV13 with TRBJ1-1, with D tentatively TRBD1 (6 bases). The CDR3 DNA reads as TGTGCCAGCAGCGGCGACAGGCTCCTGGGGGCTTTCTTT. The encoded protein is CASSGDRLLGAFF.